The T cell receptor (beta chain) described here comes from a study of beta chain features in type 1 diabetes. Deletions cut 10 bases from V and 7 bases from J, with 22 bases between. CDR1 is SNHLY, CDR2 FYNNEI, per germline. The CDR3 is made up of 15 amino acids. Notes on the study in general: Moderately but significantly shorter TCRB CDR3s were found in Type 1 diabetes patients in all four CD4+ subsets. A greater similarity of naive, central memory and Treg TCRB repertoires was seen among patients than among healthy donors. Equally in patients and controls, shorter templates might have been favored by PCR. Insertions at VDJ junctions were less frequent in type 1 diabetes patients. These patients also deleted more nucleotides at the same junctions.

Concerning this clone: Its matching antigen is unknown.

Expressed TCRB transcripts were sequenced because the entire RNA isolate underwent reverse transcription. Clones were sequenced by immunoSEQ multiplex PCR, and TCRdb holds only the in-frame ones, with some missing. The sample includes approximately 160,000 clones, just over 9% seen only once; the top ten take around 2.5%. The sequenced sample was central memory CD4+ T cells from blood. The source is a woman between 18 and 30 years old in good health. The V gene is TRBV2, the J gene TRBJ2-2; the D gene is possibly TRBD1 (6 bases). CDR3 region: CATSSGRGGIGELFF. The CDR3 bases are TGTGCCACTTCCTCCGGCAGGGGTGGGATCGGGGAGCTGTTTTTT. The whole variable domain, remainder taken from reference TRBV2 and TRBJ2-2, is EPEVTQTPSHQVTQMGQEVILRCVPISNHLYFYWYRQILGQKVEFLVSFYNNEISEKSEIFDDQFSVERPDGSNFTLKIRSTKLEDSAMYFCATSSGRGGIGELFFGEGSRLTVL.